This TCR delta chain was found in a study of γδ T cells in repeated Plasmodium falciparum infection. TCRdb repeated clone calling on the multiplex PCR reads with CATT. The data show 50,000 or so delta-chain clones, around 1.6% seen once. Bulk repertoires came from Vgamma9/Vdelta2+ or Vdelta2-negative gammadelta T cells flow-sorted from PBMC. Germline V gene data show CDR1 as TSWWSYY and CDR2 as QGS. Unmatched junction bases numbered 19, after V lost 5 bases and J lost 1 base. The CDR3 extends over 20 amino acids. Details on this clone: This sequence is one base from a far larger clone and is likely a read error. Other DNA sequences of this sample code for an identical CDR3.

The sequenced sample consisted of gamma-delta T cells from blood. This TCR came from a pool of human donors (malaria-infected and uninfected, not separated). This sequence joins TRDV1 and TRDJ1; 10 nucleotides line up with TRDD3. TCRdb is silent on the J gene; assignment here came from matching the DNA to germline. DNA for the CDR3: TGTGCTCTTGGGTGTCCTTCCCTCGGGCTTACTGGGGGATGCACCGATAAACTCATCTTT. The encoded protein is CALGCPSLGLTGGCTDKLIF.